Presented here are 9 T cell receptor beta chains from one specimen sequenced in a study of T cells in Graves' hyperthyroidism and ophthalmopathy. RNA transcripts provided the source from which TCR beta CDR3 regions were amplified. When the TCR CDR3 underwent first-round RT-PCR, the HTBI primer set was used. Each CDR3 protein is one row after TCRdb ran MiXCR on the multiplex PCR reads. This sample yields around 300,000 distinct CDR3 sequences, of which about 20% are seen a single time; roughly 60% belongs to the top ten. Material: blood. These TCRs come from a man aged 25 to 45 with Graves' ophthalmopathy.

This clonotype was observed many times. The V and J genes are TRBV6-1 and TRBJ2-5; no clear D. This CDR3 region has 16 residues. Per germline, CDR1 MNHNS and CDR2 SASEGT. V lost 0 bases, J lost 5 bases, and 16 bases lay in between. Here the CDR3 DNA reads TGTGCCAGCAGTGAAGCGGGTGCCCCCCGAAGGGAGACCCAGTACTTC. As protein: CASSEAGAPRRETQYF.

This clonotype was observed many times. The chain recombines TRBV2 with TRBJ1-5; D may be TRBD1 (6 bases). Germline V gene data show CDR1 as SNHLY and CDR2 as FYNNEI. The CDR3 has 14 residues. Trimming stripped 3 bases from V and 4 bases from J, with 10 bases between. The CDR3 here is CASSDGGQNQPQHF. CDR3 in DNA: TGTGCCAGCAGTGACGGGGGGCAGAATCAGCCCCAGCATTTT.

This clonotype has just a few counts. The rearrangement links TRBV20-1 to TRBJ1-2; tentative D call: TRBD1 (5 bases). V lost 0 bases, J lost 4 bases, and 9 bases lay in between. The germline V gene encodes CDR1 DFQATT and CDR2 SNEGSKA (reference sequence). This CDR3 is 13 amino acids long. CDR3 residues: CSARDGGSYGYTF. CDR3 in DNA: TGCAGTGCTAGAGATGGGGGGAGCTATGGCTACACCTTC.

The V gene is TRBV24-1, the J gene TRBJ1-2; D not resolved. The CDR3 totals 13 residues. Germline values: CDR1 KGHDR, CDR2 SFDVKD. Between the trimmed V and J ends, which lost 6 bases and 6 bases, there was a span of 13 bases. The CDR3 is CATSKGAMHGYTF. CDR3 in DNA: TGTGCCACCAGTAAGGGAGCTATGCATGGCTACACCTTC.

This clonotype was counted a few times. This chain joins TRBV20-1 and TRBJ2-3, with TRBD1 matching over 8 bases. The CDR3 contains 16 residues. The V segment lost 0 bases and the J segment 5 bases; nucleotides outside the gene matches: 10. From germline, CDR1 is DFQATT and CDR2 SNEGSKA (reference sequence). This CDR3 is CSARDLGQGVVDTQYF. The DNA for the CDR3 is TGCAGTGCTAGAGATCTCGGACAGGGAGTCGTAGATACGCAGTATTTT.

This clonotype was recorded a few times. Here the CDR3 reads CATRNLQGAGQPQHF. The DNA for the CDR3 is TGTGCCACAAGAAATCTACAGGGGGCGGGTCAGCCCCAGCATTTT. The genes are TRBV28 and TRBJ1-5; 9 positions match TRBD1. Per the germline V gene, CDR1 is MDHEN and CDR2 is SYDVKM. V shed 10 bases, J shed 6 bases, and the junction held 13 bases outside the gene matches. This CDR3 is 15 amino acids long.

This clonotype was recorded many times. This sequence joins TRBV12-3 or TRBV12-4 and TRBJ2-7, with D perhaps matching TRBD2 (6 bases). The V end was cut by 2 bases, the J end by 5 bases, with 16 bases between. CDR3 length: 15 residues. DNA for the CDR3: TGTGCCAGCAGTTTACTGCAGGGAGGAGGGGACGAGCAGTACTTC. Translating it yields CASSLLQGGGDEQYF.

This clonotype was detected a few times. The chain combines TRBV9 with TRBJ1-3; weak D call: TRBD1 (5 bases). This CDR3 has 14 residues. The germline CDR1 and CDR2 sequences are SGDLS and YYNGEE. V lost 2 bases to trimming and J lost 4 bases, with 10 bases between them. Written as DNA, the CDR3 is TGTGCCAGCAGCGTTAGAGGGGCCGGAAACACCATATATTTT. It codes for CASSVRGAGNTIYF.

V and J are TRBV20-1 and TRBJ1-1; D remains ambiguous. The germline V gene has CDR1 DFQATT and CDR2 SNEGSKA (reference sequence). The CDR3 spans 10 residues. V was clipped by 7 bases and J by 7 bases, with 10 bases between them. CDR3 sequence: CSVLRDEAFF. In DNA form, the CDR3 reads TGCAGTGTGCTAAGGGATGAAGCTTTCTTT.